This T cell receptor beta chain was sequenced for a study of cytomegalovirus exposure and HLA in healthy donors (dated by TCRdb to the late 2010s). With respect to the entire study: An earlier analysis of roughly 570 of the donors reported 250 to 350 Gb of sequence data and about 120 million unique TCR beta sequences obtained from about 179 million T cells. An early release that covered roughly 600 HLA-typed donors contained approximately 300 gigabases of sequencing data and approximately 85 million unique TCR sequences. Of the 300 to 400 genotyped donors, approximately 80% fell in the genetic ancestry cluster associated with self-reported Caucasian donors. The study was designed to test whether signatures of past pathogen exposure could be identified by cataloging public T cell receptors. The T cell repertoires of 550 to 850 subjects were profiled by immunosequencing and related to cytomegalovirus serostatus. In addition to the first cohort of 666 subjects, a separate validation cohort of approximately 110 different subjects was used. To predict cytomegalovirus infection status, the study combined high-throughput TCR immunosequencing, statistical association of individual TCRs with disease status, and machine learning. A later analysis re-examined previously published TCR beta repertoires from several hundred donors and added high-resolution HLA genotyping to investigate patterns of TCR occurrence. The later analysis used no new phenotypic data to find candidate immune exposures, relying instead on TCR beta sequences and their occurrence across donors. To decide whether each TCR beta V gene segment behaved as functional or pseudogenic, an earlier analysis of approximately 600 of the donors relied on high-throughput TCR beta sequencing. Donor age, sex, ethnicity and CMV serostatus were compiled alongside the repertoire data. A later genetic analysis used genome-wide SNP genotypes for about 60% of the roughly 670 donors, treating that subset as a discovery cohort. All discovery cohort repertoires had been generated on a single sequencing platform. Class I and class II HLA loci were covered by the typing at four-digit resolution. Typing coverage varied by locus: roughly 620-640 donors for A, B, C, DRB1 and DQB1; approximately 520 for DQA1; some 610 for DPA1; fewer than 480 for DPB1. Five DR-DQ haplotypes were handled as single units for association and clustering because linkage in the cohort was strong. On average, roughly 240,000 unique TCR beta nucleotide sequences were sequenced per donor among a few hundred genotyped donors of the cohort, with about 19% of those sequences being non-productive. Study-wide findings and limitations: Correlated functional status among segregating V segments might be attributable to linkage disequilibrium, but an unknown experimental factor could not be ruled out. Because HLA typing was missing for some donors at each locus, association tests included only the typed subset. In a later analysis, HLA-associated TCR beta chains showed more clonal expansion and lower generation probabilities than non-associated chains that were equally common. A later genetic analysis associated a missense DCLRE1C variant with V-gene and J-gene trimming of TCR beta chains, and an independent cohort replicated the association. In vitro tests confirmed that three of the cytomegalovirus-associated TCR beta chains recognize cytomegalovirus antigens. A further reported finding was that TCR beta sequences accurately predicted the HLA-A and HLA-B alleles for most subjects in the first cohort. In an earlier analysis of fewer than 750 of the donors, most TCR beta V segments were observed in productive rearrangements about 87% or about 30% of the time, broadly matching IMGT annotations. According to a later analysis, parvovirus B19, influenza, CMV and Epstein-Barr virus appeared linked to several top co-occurrence clusters. In a later analysis, TCR association rates were found to vary across HLA loci, with the most associated TCRs seen for DRB1 alleles and the fewest for HLA-C alleles. It was suggested by the authors that the approach could potentially be generalized to other disease states and immunological phenotypes. A later analysis found that most CMV-associated TCR beta chains appeared HLA-restricted, with HLA associations seemingly driven largely by CMV exposure. Sequencing depth was assumed to be roughly uniform across donors in the presence/absence analyses, though that assumption may not hold. The study listed 150 to 200 TCR beta chains as associated with cytomegalovirus. Most TCR sequences were observed very rarely across donors, whereas some public TCRs were present in many individuals. In a later analysis, 15,000 to 20,000 TCR beta sequences were associated with specific HLA alleles at a false discovery rate of 0.05. When HLA alleles, especially DR and DQ, strongly co-occurred, attributing TCR associations to individual alleles was difficult. The 87-base-pair reads could not distinguish some IMGT-functional V segments, including TRBV6-2 and TRBV6-3, so those segments were excluded. Because counts were too low, about 15 rarely observed V segments, including chromosome 9 orphons, were left out of the earlier analysis of 587 of the donors. A cluster of highly shared sequence variants was judged likely to represent a technical artifact of the sequencing pipeline. A later genetic analysis reported fewer N-insertions in productive TCRs among donors in an Asian-associated ancestry cluster than the approximately 700-donor mean. In this cohort, only TCR beta chains were sequenced, and detectable features were limited by the absence of alpha or paired-chain data. For the cohort, immune exposure information was limited to CMV serostatus. In both the original and validation cohorts, the classifier was reported to diagnose cytomegalovirus status with high specificity and sensitivity.

The cohort was made up of about 610 healthy bone marrow donors. All cohort members were sampled while nominally healthy, although unrecorded immune exposures were likely present. The donor was CMV seropositive and was included in the group of around 300 seropositive cohort members. Every donor gave a peripheral blood sample, and the peripheral blood mononuclear cells from that sample were used for TCR beta sequencing. Genomic DNA extraction from the blood cell samples was performed with the Qiagen DNeasy Blood Extraction Kit. With respect to this clone: The antigen it binds to is not known. One base away there is no much larger clone; base qualities are not given.

From the cysteine through the phenylalanine, the CDR3 covers 13 amino acids. The kept DNA is CDR3 alone, 39 bases in frame from the first base. Cut back by 3 bases and 6 bases, the V and J ends lie 12 bases apart. Taken from the germline V gene, the CDR1 and CDR2 loops are KGHSH and LQKENI. The receptor library was made with the immunoSEQ multiplex PCR assay. For the multiplex PCR, a mixture combining 60 forward primers for TCR Vbeta segments and 13 reverse primers for TCR Jbeta segments was used. The CDR3 region of rearranged TCR beta genes was amplified from genomic DNA with a multiplex PCR assay. The Illumina HiSeq System was used to sequence the amplified TCR beta libraries as 87-base-pair reads. The authors' pipeline ran thus. Across the 640 or so repertoires, a later analysis counted 75 million to 90 million unique TCR beta chains, approximately 10 million of which were shared by at least two donors. Raw reads were error-corrected and collapsed into unique sequences by a nearest-neighbor algorithm in which closely related sequences were merged to remove PCR and sequencing errors. To assign V, D and J gene segments, CDR3 sequences were aligned to IMGT reference sequences. For a sequence to be retained, at least a six-nucleotide match to both a V gene segment and a J gene segment was required. Rearrangements were classified as productive when the CDR3 lacked stop codons and remained in frame with V and J, and all other rearrangements were classified as non-productive. CDR3 was defined by IMGT convention, running from the second conserved V-encoded cysteine to the conserved J-encoded phenylalanine. Sequences without an unambiguous match to a single V gene segment were excluded from the earlier analysis of several hundred of the donors. In an earlier analysis of several hundred of the donors, a V segment was called functional when productive rearrangements were above 56.7%, and segregating when the standard deviation between donors exceeded 5%. A statistical classification framework was built for diagnosing cytomegalovirus status from the catalog of TCR beta chain sequences. V and J gene assignment, in a later analysis, came from comparing TCR nucleotide sequences with IMGT/GENE-DB human TR gene sequences. In a later analysis, CDR3 sequences and most-parsimonious VDJ recombination scenarios were assigned using the TCRdist pipeline. In a later analysis, every TCR beta chain was defined by the combination of its CDR3 amino acid sequence and its V-gene family, and reads without a unique V-gene family were dropped. To address suspected cross-contamination and a sequencing artifact, a later analysis removed a few hundred highly shared, low-generation-probability nucleotide sequences. A later analysis calculated a clonal expansion index for each public chain from normalized within-repertoire ranks of inferred template counts. In a later analysis, generation probabilities were computed with a VDJ recombination model fitted to out-of-frame rearrangements, and the resulting probabilities were checked against IGoR. Hypergeometric tests were used in a later analysis to score TCR-TCR, TCR-HLA and TCR-CMV co-occurrence, with a repertoire-size bias correction applied to the TCR pairs. In a later analysis, false discovery rates were estimated by permuting HLA or CMV assignments 20 times. In a later analysis, co-occurring TCRs were grouped using DBSCAN, with TCRdist sequence similarity added in when clustering inside HLA-allele-positive subsets. Repertoires with fewer than 30,000 or more than 120,000 public chains, plus five repertoires with anomalous nucleotide sharing, were excluded from co-occurrence clustering. TCRdb's version of the immuneACCESS table is confined to in-frame rearrangements and falls short of the full clone set. An unresolved V gene accounts for under half of the shortfall where checked; the remainder is of unknown origin. That table gives V, J and clone size, and the DNA gave D and trimming. For this sample there are 95,000 to 150,000 clones; about 80% appear just once. About 30% of the sample goes to the ten largest clones.

This receptor was identified in a man aged 55 to 70 in good health and CMV-seropositive. Input material: PBMCs. This chain joins TRBV18 to TRBJ2-7, with the D gene uncertain. The nucleotide sequence is given as TGTGCCAGCTCACCCATTGGAAGAGGCGAGCAGTACTTC. It is translated as CASSPIGRGEQYF.